This TCR beta chain emerged from a study of T-cell reconstitution after alpha-beta-depleted transplantation in children. The TCRbeta library incorporated unique molecular identifiers. TCRdb passed the PCR reads through MiXCR, listing each CDR3 protein once. The sample lists 250,000 to 300,000 distinct CDR3 sequences, around 9.6% occurring once. Trimming took off 3 bases at V and 2 bases at J, with 8 bases between the two ends. This CDR3 spans 12 amino acids. Per the germline V gene, CDR1 is DFQATT and CDR2 is SNEGSKA (reference sequence). The TCR was taken from a human donor who donated a stem cell graft to a child with SCID. The genes are TRBV20-1 and TRBJ2-7; D is perhaps TRBD2 (5 bases). This specimen consisted of PBMCs from the stem cell graft donor, obtained from the stem cell graft. CDR3 bases: TGCAGTGCTAGTCCTAGCCCCTACGAGCAGTACTTC. As protein: CSASPSPYEQYF.